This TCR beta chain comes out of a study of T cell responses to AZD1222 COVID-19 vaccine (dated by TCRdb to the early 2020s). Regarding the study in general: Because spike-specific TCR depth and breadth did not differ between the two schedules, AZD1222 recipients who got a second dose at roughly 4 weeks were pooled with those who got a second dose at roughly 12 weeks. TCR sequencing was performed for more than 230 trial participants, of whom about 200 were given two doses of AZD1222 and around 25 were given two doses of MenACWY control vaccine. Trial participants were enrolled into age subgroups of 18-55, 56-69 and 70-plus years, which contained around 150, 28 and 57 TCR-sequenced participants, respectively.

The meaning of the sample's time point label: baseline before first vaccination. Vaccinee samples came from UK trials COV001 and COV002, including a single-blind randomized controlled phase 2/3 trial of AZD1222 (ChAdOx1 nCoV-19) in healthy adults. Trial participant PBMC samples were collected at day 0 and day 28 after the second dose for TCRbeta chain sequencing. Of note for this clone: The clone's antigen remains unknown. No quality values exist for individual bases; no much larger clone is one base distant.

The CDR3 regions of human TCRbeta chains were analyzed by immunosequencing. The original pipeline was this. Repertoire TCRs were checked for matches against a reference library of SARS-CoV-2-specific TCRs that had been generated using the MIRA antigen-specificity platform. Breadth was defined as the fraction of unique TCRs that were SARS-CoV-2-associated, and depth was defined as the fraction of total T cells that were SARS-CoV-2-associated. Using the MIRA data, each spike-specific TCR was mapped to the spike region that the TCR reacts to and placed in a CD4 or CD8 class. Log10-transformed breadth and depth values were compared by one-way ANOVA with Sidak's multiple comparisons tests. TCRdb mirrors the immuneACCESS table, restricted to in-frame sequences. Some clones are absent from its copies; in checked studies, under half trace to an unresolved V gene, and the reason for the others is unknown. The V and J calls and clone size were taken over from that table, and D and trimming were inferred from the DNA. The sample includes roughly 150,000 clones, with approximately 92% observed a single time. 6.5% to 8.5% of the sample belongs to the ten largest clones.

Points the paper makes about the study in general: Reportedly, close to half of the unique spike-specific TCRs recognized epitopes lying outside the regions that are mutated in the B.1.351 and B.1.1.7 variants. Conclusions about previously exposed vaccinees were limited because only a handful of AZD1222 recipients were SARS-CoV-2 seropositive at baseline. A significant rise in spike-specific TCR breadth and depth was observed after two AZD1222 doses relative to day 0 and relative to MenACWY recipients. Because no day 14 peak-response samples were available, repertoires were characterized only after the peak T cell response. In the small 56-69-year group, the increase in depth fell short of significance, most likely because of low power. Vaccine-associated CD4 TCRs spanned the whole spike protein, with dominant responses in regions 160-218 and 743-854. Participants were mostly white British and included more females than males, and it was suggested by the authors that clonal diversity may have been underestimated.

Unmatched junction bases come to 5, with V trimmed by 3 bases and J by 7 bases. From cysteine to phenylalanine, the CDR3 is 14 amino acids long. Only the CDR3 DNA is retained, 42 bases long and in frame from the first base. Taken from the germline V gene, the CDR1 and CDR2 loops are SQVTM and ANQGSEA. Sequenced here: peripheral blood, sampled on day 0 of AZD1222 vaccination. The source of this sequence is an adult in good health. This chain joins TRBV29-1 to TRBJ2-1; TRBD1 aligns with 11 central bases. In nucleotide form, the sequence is TGCAGCGTTGAGGGACAGGGGGGACGTAATGAGCAGTTCTTC. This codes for CSVEGQGGRNEQFF.